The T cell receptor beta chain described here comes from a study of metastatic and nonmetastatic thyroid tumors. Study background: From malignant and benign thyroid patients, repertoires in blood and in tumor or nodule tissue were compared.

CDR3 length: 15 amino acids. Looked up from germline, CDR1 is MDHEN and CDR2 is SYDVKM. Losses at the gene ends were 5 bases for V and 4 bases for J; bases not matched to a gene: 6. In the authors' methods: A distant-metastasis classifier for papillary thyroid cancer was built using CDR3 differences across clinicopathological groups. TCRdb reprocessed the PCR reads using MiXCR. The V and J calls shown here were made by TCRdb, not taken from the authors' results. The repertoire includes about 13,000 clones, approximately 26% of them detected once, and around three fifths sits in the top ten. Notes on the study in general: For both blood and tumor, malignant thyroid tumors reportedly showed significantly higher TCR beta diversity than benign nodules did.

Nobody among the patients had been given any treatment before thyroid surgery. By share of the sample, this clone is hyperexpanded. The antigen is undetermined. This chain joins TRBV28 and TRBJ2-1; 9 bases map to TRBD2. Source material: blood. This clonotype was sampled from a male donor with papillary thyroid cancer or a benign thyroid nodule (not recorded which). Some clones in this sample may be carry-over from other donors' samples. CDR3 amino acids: CASSPGGRDYNEQFF. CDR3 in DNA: TGTGCCAGCAGTCCAGGCGGGAGGGATTACAATGAGCAGTTCTTC.